The rows below give T cell receptor beta chains drawn from one sample of a study of identical twins. One entry per CDR3 protein, called by TCRdb with MiXCR from the 5' RACE reads. Among roughly 490,000 distinct CDR3 sequences listed, roughly an eighth were seen once. These data were also filed under a second study, of yellow fever vaccine responses in identical twins.

Source material: CD4+ T cells sorted from blood. The receptors were gathered from a woman aged 18-29 years in good health. CDR3s include the opening cysteine and the closing phenylalanine or tryptophan. The D gene is left open where the match is weak. Not every row has a clone size; where given, it reads once, few, many or a size class.

TRBJ2-7,TRBV2,NA,TRBD2,TGTGCCAGCAGTCCCCCCCGGACTAGCAAATACGAGCAGTACTTC,CASSPPRTSKYEQYF
TRBJ2-1,TRBV29-1,few,TRBD2,TGCAGCGTTGCTAGCGGGGGGGGTGGTGAGCAGTTCTTC,CSVASGGGGEQFF
TRBJ1-1,TRBV12-3/TRBV12-4,many,NA,TGTGCCAGCAGTTTAAAGGAGAACACTGAAGCTTTCTTT,CASSLKENTEAFF
TRBJ2-5,TRBV18,NA,TRBD2,TGTGCCAGCTCCCCCCTCAGCGGGAGGGCCTGGGAGACCCAGTACTTC,CASSPLSGRAWETQYF
TRBJ2-1,TRBV18,NA,TRBD1,TGTGCCAGCTCGCACGAGGGACAGACTTACAATGAGCAGTTCTTC,CASSHEGQTYNEQFF
TRBJ2-3,TRBV20-1,NA,TRBD2,TGCAGTGCTAGAGATCCCGCTAGCGGGGCGATAGATACGCAGTATTTT,CSARDPASGAIDTQYF
TRBJ2-1,TRBV2,NA,TRBD2,TGTGCCAGCCATTCGGGACTAGCGGGTCGCAATGAGCAGTTCTTC,CASHSGLAGRNEQFF
TRBJ2-7,TRBV4-3,NA,NA,TGCGCCAGCAGCCAAGATTGGGACGGGACCTACGAGCAGTACTTC,CASSQDWDGTYEQYF
TRBJ2-3,TRBV6-5,NA,NA,TGTGCCAGCAGTTACCCTACGGTCGGCACAGATACGCAGTATTTT,CASSYPTVGTDTQYF
TRBJ2-3,TRBV11-3,NA,NA,TGTGCCAGCAGCTTAGGTAGTAGCGGCAGTGATACGCAGTATTTT,CASSLGSSGSDTQYF
TRBJ1-5,TRBV27,few,NA,TGTGCCAGCAGTTCGTGGGGGAATCAGCCCCAGCATTTT,CASSSWGNQPQHF
TRBJ2-3,TRBV20-1,few,NA,TGCAGTGCTAGAGATGCCCGCGCGGGCGATACGCAGTATTTT,CSARDARAGDTQYF
TRBJ2-1,TRBV7-2,few,TRBD1,TGTGCCAGCAGCCCAAGGGCGGGACAGGGGGCTTATGAGCAGTTCTTC,CASSPRAGQGAYEQFF
TRBJ1-4,TRBV20-1,few,TRBD1,TGCAGTGCTAGAGATCAAGGACAGGGGGTCGGAAAACTGTTTTTT,CSARDQGQGVGKLFF
TRBJ2-3,TRBV7-2,many,TRBD1,TGTGCCAGCAGCTTAGCGGGACAGGGGGTGACAGATACGCAGTATTTT,CASSLAGQGVTDTQYF
TRBJ1-1,TRBV9,many,NA,TGTGCCAGCAGCGTAGTGGCAGGAAATGGGAACACTGAAGCTTTCTTT,CASSVVAGNGNTEAFF
TRBJ2-7,TRBV19,NA,TRBD1,TGTGCCAGTAGGGCAGAATCCGGGACAGTCTCCTACGAGCAGTACTTC,CASRAESGTVSYEQYF
TRBJ1-4,TRBV30,NA,NA,TGTGCCTGGAGTAACAGTGGAAATGAAAAACTGTTTTTT,CAWSNSGNEKLFF
TRBJ2-7,TRBV24-1,few,NA,TGTGCCACCAGTGACCCCACGGGACACAGCGAGCAGTACTTC,CATSDPTGHSEQYF
TRBJ2-7,TRBV20-1,few,TRBD2,TGCAGTGCTACCGTCGGGACTAGCGGGACAAACGAGCAGTACTTC,CSATVGTSGTNEQYF
TRBJ2-4,TRBV12-5,few,TRBD2,TGTGCTAGTGCCCACTCCGGGGGGGGGAACATTCAGTACTTC,CASAHSGGGNIQYF
TRBJ1-2,TRBV5-1,many,TRBD1,TGCGCCAGCAGCTTGATCGGGACAGGGGAGGACACCTTC,CASSLIGTGEDTF
TRBJ2-1,TRBV5-1,many,NA,TGCGCCAGCAGCTTGGTACGTAATGAGCAGTTCTTC,CASSLVRNEQFF
TRBJ1-5,TRBV7-6,few,TRBD1,TGTGCCAGCAGCGCGCGGACAGGCGATCAGCCCCAGCATTTT,CASSARTGDQPQHF
TRBJ2-7,TRBV7-9,few,TRBD1,TGTGCCAGCAGCTTAGGAAGGGGACAGGGTTACGAGCAGTACTTC,CASSLGRGQGYEQYF
TRBJ2-1,TRBV27,few,NA,TGTGCCAGCAGTCCCAGGTCAAGCTCCTACAATGAGCAGTTCTTC,CASSPRSSSYNEQFF
TRBJ2-7,TRBV7-3,many,TRBD2,TGTGCCAGCAGCCCGGGACTAGCGGGATACGAGCAGTACTTC,CASSPGLAGYEQYF
TRBJ2-7,TRBV2,NA,NA,TGTGCCAGCAAAGGCCTTCGGTACGAGCAGTACTTC,CASKGLRYEQYF
TRBJ2-3,TRBV7-6,NA,TRBD2,TGTGCCAGCAGCTTGAGAGCGGGGGGGCCAGGTGCAGATACGCAGTATTTT,CASSLRAGGPGADTQYF
TRBJ1-4,TRBV7-2,few,NA,TGTGCCAGCAGCTTAGGGGAGTATTTCCTCGATGAAAAACTGTTTTTT,CASSLGEYFLDEKLFF
TRBJ2-1,TRBV5-1,NA,TRBD2,TGCGCCAGCAGCTGGGTACTAGCGGGGGACAATGAGCAGTTCTTC,CASSWVLAGDNEQFF
TRBJ2-4,TRBV28,NA,TRBD2,TGTGCCAGCAGTCCCCGGACTAGCGGGGGCAAAAACATTCAGTACTTC,CASSPRTSGGKNIQYF
TRBJ2-5,TRBV4-1,many,NA,TGCGCCAGCAGCCAAGTGGAACAAGAGACCCAGTACTTC,CASSQVEQETQYF
TRBJ2-3,TRBV4-3,few,TRBD2,TGCGCCAGCAGCCAAGATGGAGCGGGAGGGGGGAGAGATACGCAGTATTTT,CASSQDGAGGGRDTQYF
TRBJ2-2,TRBV7-2,NA,NA,TGTGCCAGCAGCTTACAAATGACAGCGAACACCGGGGAGCTGTTTTTT,CASSLQMTANTGELFF
TRBJ2-1,TRBV29-1,NA,TRBD1,TGCAGCGTTAGGACAGGGGGGTACTACAATGAGCAGTTCTTC,CSVRTGGYYNEQFF
TRBJ2-3,TRBV14,few,NA,TGTGCCAGCAGCGTTATCGGGGGGCGCACAGATACGCAGTATTTT,CASSVIGGRTDTQYF
TRBJ2-5,TRBV18,NA,NA,TGTGCCAGCTCACCACGGCAGGGCAAAGAGACCCAGTACTTC,CASSPRQGKETQYF
TRBJ2-3,TRBV18,NA,TRBD2,TGTGCCAGCTCACCACCGGGAGGACTAGGGGCTAGCACAGATACGCAGTATTTT,CASSPPGGLGASTDTQYF
TRBJ2-4,TRBV28,NA,NA,TGTGCCAGCAGTTTACGAGGACAGATAAACATTCAGTACTTC,CASSLRGQINIQYF
TRBJ2-1,TRBV3-1,few,NA,TGTGCCAGCAGCCAAGATATTTACAATGAGCAGTTCTTC,CASSQDIYNEQFF
TRBJ2-7,TRBV5-1,few,NA,TGCGCCAGCAGCTTGGAGGGGTTCACCTACGAGCAGTACTTC,CASSLEGFTYEQYF
TRBJ2-3,TRBV21-1,many,NA,TGTGCCAGCAGCAAAGAAGGTGCCCCTTGGACGCAGTATTTT,CASSKEGAPWTQYF
TRBJ2-7,TRBV3-1,few,TRBD2,TGTGCCAGCAGCCAAAACCTCGCGGGGGGGGGCGAGCAGTACTTC,CASSQNLAGGGEQYF
TRBJ2-7,TRBV30,NA,TRBD1,TGTGCCTCGGACCAGACAGGGGGCGGCGAGCAGTACTTC,CASDQTGGGEQYF
TRBJ2-1,TRBV5-1,NA,NA,TGCGCCAGCAGCTTGGAGGGTGCAGGTGTGCAGTTCTTC,CASSLEGAGVQFF
TRBJ2-5,TRBV28,many,NA,TGTGCCAGCAGCTTGGGACGCCAAGAGACCCAGTACTTC,CASSLGRQETQYF
TRBJ1-6,TRBV6-1,NA,NA,TGTGCCAGCAGTAGGGACTGGGTTTTTGACTCACCCCTCCACTTT,CASSRDWVFDSPLHF
TRBJ2-1,TRBV7-9,NA,TRBD2,TGTGCCAGCAGCTCGATCCCCAAGACTAGCGGTCACAATGAGCAGTTCTTC,CASSSIPKTSGHNEQFF
TRBJ1-5,TRBV29-1,many,TRBD1,TGCAGCGTAAGACAGGGGGATCAGCCCCAGCATTTT,CSVRQGDQPQHF
TRBJ2-1,TRBV20-1,NA,TRBD1,TGCAGTGCTACTGACAGGGTCCGTCATCTAGACAATGAGCAGTTCTTC,CSATDRVRHLDNEQFF
TRBJ2-7,TRBV2,few,NA,TGTGCCAGCAGCCCCAACCTTGGCAGGGGATCCTACGAGCAGTACTTC,CASSPNLGRGSYEQYF
TRBJ1-5,TRBV5-8,many,NA,TGTGCCAGCAGCCCAGAGACAACCTCGCCCTTCAATCAGCCCCAGCATTTT,CASSPETTSPFNQPQHF
TRBJ2-2,TRBV25-1,many,NA,TGTGCCAGCAGTAAGGGGGGGAACACCGGGGAGCTGTTTTTT,CASSKGGNTGELFF
TRBJ2-1,TRBV3-1,few,TRBD2,TGTGCCAGCAGCCTTGATGCTAGCGGGAGGGCCGGAGAGCAGTTCTTC,CASSLDASGRAGEQFF
TRBJ2-5,TRBV7-2,few,TRBD2,TGTGCCAGCAGCTTAGTACGGACTAGCGGGAGCCCAGTGACCCAGTACTTC,CASSLVRTSGSPVTQYF